The 17 T cell receptor beta chains below were found in one sample sequenced in a study of T-cell reconstitution after alpha-beta-depleted transplantation in children (dated by TCRdb to 2016 to 2017). The time point label corresponds to: day 60 (about 2 months) after transplantation. The sample's treatment or condition label, in plain terms: allogeneic hematopoietic cell transplantation with graft depleted of TCRalphabeta T cells and CD19 B cells. The receptor library was made with PCR. The listed sequencing device is Illumina HiSeq 2500. TCR library preparation used molecular barcoding, with unique molecular identifiers applied to normalize quantification of the TCRbeta repertoire. The public reads were quality trimmed at Q25 with fastp and then assembled into clones with MiXCR by TCRdb, keeping productive beta chains. Each entry is one CDR3 protein sequence, shown with its most common DNA and genes. Present in this sample are fewer than 35,000 distinct CDR3 sequences, 18% of which were seen just once. The ten largest clonotypes hold 35% of the sample.

Sequencing used PBMCs, mostly from graft donor cells, obtained 60 days after TCRalphabeta/CD19-depleted stem cell transplant. Receptors were obtained from a male patient under 10 years old who had a stem cell transplant for acute lymphoblastic leukemia, so the T cells may come from the graft donor.

This clonotype was detected only a few times. The genes are TRBV6-5 and TRBJ1-2, with D unclear. CDR3 length: 14 amino acids. Germline-derived CDR1 and CDR2 are MNHEY and SVGAGI. Trimming cost V 2 bases and J 1 base, with 8 bases left between them. The chain's CDR3 is CASSYIRINYGYTF. The CDR3 DNA reads TGTGCCAGCAGTTACATACGGATTAACTATGGCTACACCTTC.

The CDR3 region has the DNA TGTGCCAGCAGTGATTTGGACAGAGGGCACGAGCAGTACTTC. Residues: CASSDLDRGHEQYF. V usage is TRBV25-1 and J usage is TRBJ2-7, with D possibly matching TRBD1 (6 bases). Germline V gene sequence: CDR1 MGHDK, CDR2 SYGVNS. V gave up 3 bases and J gave up 5 bases, with 14 bases separating them. The CDR3 runs to 14 residues.

Ten or more counts support this clonotype. The chain combines TRBV28 with TRBJ2-7; 8 bases are shared with TRBD2. CDR1 and CDR2 (germline): MDHEN, SYDVKM. The CDR3 extends over 17 amino acids. V shed 5 bases and J 3 bases; nucleotides not matched to a gene: 15. CDR3 in DNA: TGTGCCAGCAGTCTAGAGTCTAGCCTAGCGGGTCGCTACGAGCAGTACTTC. Translation: CASSLESSLAGRYEQYF.

Ten or more counts support this clonotype. The chain carries TRBV5-1 and TRBJ1-3; D remains unclear. Germline loops: CDR1 SGHRS, CDR2 YFSETQ. Between the trimmed V and J ends, which lost 0 bases and 4 bases, there was a span of 8 bases. The CDR3 runs to 14 residues. CDR3 in amino acids: CASSLAGSGNTIYF. The CDR3 bases are TGCGCCAGCAGCTTGGCCGGCAGCGGAAACACCATATATTTT. The full variable domain, in which reference TRBV5-1 and TRBJ1-3 provide the parts outside the CDR3, is KAGVTQTPRYLIKTRGQQVTLSCSPISGHRSVSWYQQTPGQGLQFLFEYFSETQRNKGNFPGRFSGRQFSNSRSEMNVSTLELGDSALYLCASSLAGSGNTIYFGEGSWLTVV.

V is TRBV4-3 and J is TRBJ2-1, with TRBD1 as a possible D gene (5 bases). CDR3 length: 17 amino acids. V dropped 0 bases and J dropped 5 bases, with 17 bases sitting between them. Germline V gene lookup returns CDR1 LGHNA and CDR2 YSLEER. In DNA form, the CDR3 reads TGCGCCAGCAGCCAAGAACCCCCAGGGATTGGAGACAATGAGCAGTTCTTC. Its protein is CASSQEPPGIGDNEQFF.

Note on this clonotype: This could be a read error, since a much larger clone is one nucleotide away. This rearrangement joins TRBV4-3 to TRBJ1-2, with 8 bases aligning to TRBD1. The CDR3 totals 14 residues. Unmatched junction bases numbered 7, after V lost 4 bases and J lost 6 bases. Per the germline V gene, CDR1 is LGHNA and CDR2 is YSLEER. The CDR3, as DNA: TGCGCCAGCAGCCGCTCGGACAGGGCGGATGGCTACACCTTC. As protein: CASSRSDRADGYTF.

A word on this clonotype: It may be a read error: a sequence one base away is much more abundant. The chain employs TRBV12-3 or TRBV12-4 and TRBJ1-5, with 7 bases that match TRBD1. V gave up 3 bases and J gave up 6 bases; unmatched junction bases: 11. This CDR3 region has 16 residues. The CDR3 nucleotides are TGTGCCAGCAGTTTCTACGGACAGGCGGCCGGTCAGCCCCAGCATTTT. Its protein is CASSFYGQAAGQPQHF.

This clonotype has a handful of counts. The chain has TRBV12-3 or TRBV12-4 and TRBJ1-2; D gene ambiguous. The germline V and J ends were trimmed by 4 bases and 6 bases, with 18 bases remaining between them. The CDR3 extends over 15 amino acids. The CDR3 DNA is TGTGCCAGCAGTTACCGACGGGCAGGCGTGGATGGCTACACCTTC. This sequence encodes CASSYRRAGVDGYTF.

This clonotype was seen only a few times. CDR3: CASSYDSTGAPEAFF. CDR3 DNA sequence: TGTGCCAGCAGTTACGACTCAACGGGAGCGCCTGAAGCTTTCTTT. J is TRBJ1-1 and V is TRBV6-5; D gene ambiguous. Trimming took off 2 bases at V and 6 bases at J, with 16 bases between the two ends. The CDR3 consists of 15 residues. Germline CDR1 reads MNHEY; CDR2 reads SVGAGI.

The J gene is TRBJ1-5, the V gene TRBV28, with D possibly TRBD1 on 5 matching bases. The germline gives CDR1 MDHEN, CDR2 SYDVKM. This CDR3 contains 13 residues. Trimming cost V 6 bases and J 7 bases, with 13 bases left between them. CDR3 bases: TGTGCCAGCAGGGTCAGGGCGGACCAGCCCCAGCATTTT. Its protein product is CASRVRADQPQHF.

The chain is built from TRBV3-1 and TRBJ2-3; 8 bases line up with TRBD2. The CDR3 has 15 residues. J was trimmed by 2 bases and V by 10 bases; bases with no gene match: 11. Germline CDR1 is LGHDT and CDR2 is YNNKEL (reference sequence). As DNA, the CDR3 is TGTGCCACCTCCCCGAGCGGGGGACACACAGATACGCAGTATTTT. As protein: CATSPSGGHTDTQYF.

The rearrangement joins TRBV7-9 to TRBJ2-3; 7 bases match TRBD2. Trimming cost V 0 bases and J 2 bases; bases outside gene matches: 11. This CDR3 is 18 amino acids long. The V gene's germline CDR1 is SEHNR and CDR2 FQNEAQ (reference sequence). CDR3 coding DNA: TGTGCCAGCAGCTTAGCGCGCAAGACCGGGACTACCACAGATACGCAGTATTTT. Protein product: CASSLARKTGTTTDTQYF. The full variable domain, its missing parts supplied by reference TRBV7-9 and TRBJ2-3, is DTGVSQNPRHKITKRGQNVTFRCDPISEHNRLYWYRQTLGQGPEFLTYFQNEAQLEKSRLLSDRFSAERPKGSFSTLEIQRTEQGDSAMYLCASSLARKTGTTTDTQYFGPGTRLTVL.

In this sample, this clonotype turned up a few times. J is TRBJ1-3 and V is TRBV7-7; D unclear. V lost 1 base, J lost 6 bases, and 13 bases lay in between. This CDR3 is 15 amino acids long. Germline-derived CDR1 and CDR2 are SSHAT and FNYEAQ (reference sequence). For the CDR3, the DNA is TGTGCCAGCAGCTTAGAGGCAGGTGCGGAAAACACCATATATTTT. It specifies CASSLEAGAENTIYF.

In its sample, this clonotype was seen many times. The chain couples TRBV20-1 to TRBJ2-2, with 8 bases fitting TRBD1. Germline CDR1 reads DFQATT; CDR2 reads SNEGSKA (reference sequence). Trimming removed 3 bases from V and 2 bases from J; junction bases left unmatched: 5. The CDR3 covers 15 residues. The CDR3: CSASRQGANTGELFF. CDR3 nucleotide sequence: TGCAGTGCTAGTCGGCAGGGGGCTAACACCGGGGAGCTGTTTTTT.

This clonotype was observed a handful of times. J is TRBJ1-5 and V is TRBV12-3 or TRBV12-4; D ambiguous. The CDR3 contains 12 residues. Trimming removed 3 bases from V and 6 bases from J, with 6 bases in between. CDR3 coding DNA: TGTGCCAGCAGTTTGTGGTCTCAGCCCCAGCATTTT. Amino acids: CASSLWSQPQHF.

In its sample, this clonotype was seen many times. V is TRBV11-2 and J is TRBJ2-2; perhaps TRBD1 as D (6 bases). Trimming removed 5 bases at V and 7 bases at J, with 11 bases between. Germline assignment: CDR1 SGHAT and CDR2 FQNNGV. There are 13 residues in the CDR3. The CDR3 bases are TGTGCCAGCAGCCCCACAGGGATCGGGGAGCTGTTTTTT. This encodes CASSPTGIGELFF. Full variable domain (outside the CDR3, taken from reference TRBV11-2 and TRBJ2-2): EAGVAQSPRYKIIEKRQSVAFWCNPISGHATLYWYQQILGQGPKLLIQFQNNGVVDDSQLPKDRFSAERLKGVDSTLKIQPAKLEDSAVYLCASSPTGIGELFFGEGSRLTVL.

V is TRBV28 and J is TRBJ2-3; maybe TRBD2 (6 bases). Per the germline V gene, CDR1 is MDHEN and CDR2 is SYDVKM. V was cut by 3 bases and J by 3 bases, with 19 bases left in between. The CDR3 covers 17 residues. CDR3 sequence reads: CASSLFSVSSVTDTQYF. CDR3 sequence (DNA): TGTGCCAGCAGTTTGTTTTCTGTTTCTAGCGTTACAGATACGCAGTATTTT.